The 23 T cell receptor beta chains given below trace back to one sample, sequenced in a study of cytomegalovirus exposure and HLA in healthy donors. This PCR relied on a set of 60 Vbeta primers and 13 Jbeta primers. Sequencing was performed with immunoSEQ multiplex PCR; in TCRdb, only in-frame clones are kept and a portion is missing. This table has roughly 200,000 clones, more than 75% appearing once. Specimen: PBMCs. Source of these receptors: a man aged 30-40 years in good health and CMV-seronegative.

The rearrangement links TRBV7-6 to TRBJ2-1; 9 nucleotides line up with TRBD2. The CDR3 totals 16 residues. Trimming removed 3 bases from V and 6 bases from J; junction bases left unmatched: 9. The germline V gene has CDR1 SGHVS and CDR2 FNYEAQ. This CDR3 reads CASSFPLAGASNEQFF. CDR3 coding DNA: TGTGCCAGCAGCTTCCCATTAGCGGGGGCCTCCAATGAGCAGTTCTTC. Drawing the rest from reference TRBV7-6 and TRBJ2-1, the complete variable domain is GAGVSQSPRYKVTKRGQDVALRCDPISGHVSLYWYRQALGQGPEFLTYFNYEAQQDKSGLPNDRFSAERPEGSISTLTIQRTEQRDSAMYRCASSFPLAGASNEQFFGPGTRLTVL.

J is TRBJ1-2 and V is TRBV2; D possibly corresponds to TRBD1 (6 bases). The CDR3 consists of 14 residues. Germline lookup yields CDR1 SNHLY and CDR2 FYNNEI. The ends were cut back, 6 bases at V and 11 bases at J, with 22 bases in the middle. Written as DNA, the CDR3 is TGTGCCAGCAGGGACGGGGGGCCAGTCTTAGTATACACCTTC. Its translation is CASRDGGPVLVYTF.

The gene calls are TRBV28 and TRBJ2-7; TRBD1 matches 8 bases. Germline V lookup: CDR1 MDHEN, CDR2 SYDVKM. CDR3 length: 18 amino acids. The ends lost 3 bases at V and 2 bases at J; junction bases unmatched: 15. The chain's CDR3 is CASSFPITGGNDPYEQYF. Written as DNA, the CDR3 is TGTGCCAGCAGTTTCCCTATTACAGGGGGGAACGACCCCTACGAGCAGTACTTC. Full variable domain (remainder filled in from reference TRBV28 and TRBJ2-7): DVKVTQSSRYLVKRTGEKVFLECVQDMDHENMFWYRQDPGLGLRLIYFSYDVKMKEKGDIPEGYSVSREKKERFSLILESASTNQTSMYLCASSFPITGGNDPYEQYFGPGTRLTVT.

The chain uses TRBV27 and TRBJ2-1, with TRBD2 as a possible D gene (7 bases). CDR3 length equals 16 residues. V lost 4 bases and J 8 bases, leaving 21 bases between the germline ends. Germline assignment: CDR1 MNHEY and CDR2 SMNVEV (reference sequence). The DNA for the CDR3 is TGTGCCAGCAGTTCCTGGGGGGGGGCCAAGGTAGATGAGCAGTTCTTC. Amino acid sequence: CASSSWGGAKVDEQFF.

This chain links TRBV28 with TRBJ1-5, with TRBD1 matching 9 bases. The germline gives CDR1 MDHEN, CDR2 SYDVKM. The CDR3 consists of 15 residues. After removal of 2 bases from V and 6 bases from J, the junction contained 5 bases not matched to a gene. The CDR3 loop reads CASSLRDRDSQPQHF. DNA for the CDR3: TGTGCCAGCAGTTTACGGGACAGGGATAGTCAGCCCCAGCATTTT.

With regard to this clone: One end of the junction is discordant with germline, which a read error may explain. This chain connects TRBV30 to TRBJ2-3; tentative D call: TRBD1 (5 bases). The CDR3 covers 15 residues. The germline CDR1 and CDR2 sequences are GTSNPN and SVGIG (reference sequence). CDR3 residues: CAWSSRQSNTDAQYF. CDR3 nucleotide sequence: TGTGCCTGGAGCTCGAGACAGAGCAACACAGATGCGCAGTATTTT.

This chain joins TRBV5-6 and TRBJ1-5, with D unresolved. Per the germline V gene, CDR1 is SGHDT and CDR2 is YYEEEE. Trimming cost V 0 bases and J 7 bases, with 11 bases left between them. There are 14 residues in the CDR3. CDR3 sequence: CASSLEGSGQPQHF. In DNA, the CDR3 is TGTGCCAGCAGCTTGGAGGGCAGCGGCCAGCCCCAGCATTTT.

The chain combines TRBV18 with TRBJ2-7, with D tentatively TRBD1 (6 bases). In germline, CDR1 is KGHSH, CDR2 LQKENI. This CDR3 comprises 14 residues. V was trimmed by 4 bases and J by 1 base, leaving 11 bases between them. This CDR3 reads CASSHTGYSYEQYF. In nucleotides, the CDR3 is TGTGCCAGCTCACACACAGGGTATTCCTACGAGCAGTACTTC.

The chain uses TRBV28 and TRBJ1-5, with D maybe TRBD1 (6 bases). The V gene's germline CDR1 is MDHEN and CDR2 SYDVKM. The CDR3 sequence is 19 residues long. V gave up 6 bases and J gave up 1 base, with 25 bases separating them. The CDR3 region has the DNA TGTGCCAGCAGCTTAAACAGGGAACCCCCGCAAGAGAGCAATCAGCCCCAGCATTTT. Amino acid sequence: CASSLNREPPQESNQPQHF. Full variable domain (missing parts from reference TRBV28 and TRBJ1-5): DVKVTQSSRYLVKRTGEKVFLECVQDMDHENMFWYRQDPGLGLRLIYFSYDVKMKEKGDIPEGYSVSREKKERFSLILESASTNQTSMYLCASSLNREPPQESNQPQHFGDGTRLSIL.

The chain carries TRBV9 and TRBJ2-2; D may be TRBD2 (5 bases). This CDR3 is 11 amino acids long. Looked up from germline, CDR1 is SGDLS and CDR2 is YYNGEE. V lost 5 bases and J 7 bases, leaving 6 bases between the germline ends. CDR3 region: CASRGVGELFF. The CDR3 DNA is TGTGCCAGCAGGGGAGTCGGGGAGCTGTTTTTT.

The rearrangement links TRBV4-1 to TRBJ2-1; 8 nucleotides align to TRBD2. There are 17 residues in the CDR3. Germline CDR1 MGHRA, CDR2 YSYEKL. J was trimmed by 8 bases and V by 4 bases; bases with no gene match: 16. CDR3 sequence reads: CASSPIRLAGSGDEQFF. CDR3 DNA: TGCGCCAGCAGCCCCATCCGGCTAGCGGGTTCTGGGGATGAGCAGTTCTTC.

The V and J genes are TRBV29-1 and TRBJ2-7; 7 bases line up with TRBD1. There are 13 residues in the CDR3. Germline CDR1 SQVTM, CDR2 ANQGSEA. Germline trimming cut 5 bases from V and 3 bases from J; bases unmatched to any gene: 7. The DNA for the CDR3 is TGCAGCGTTTCGACAGGGCGGTACTACGAGCAGTACTTC. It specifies CSVSTGRYYEQYF.

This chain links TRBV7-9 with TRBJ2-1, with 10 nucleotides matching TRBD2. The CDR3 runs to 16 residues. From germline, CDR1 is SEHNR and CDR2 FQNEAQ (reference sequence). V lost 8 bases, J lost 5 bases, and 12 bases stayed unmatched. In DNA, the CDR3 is TGTGCCAGCTTAGGGGTAGCGGGGGGTTTGAACAATGAGCAGTTCTTC. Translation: CASLGVAGGLNNEQFF.

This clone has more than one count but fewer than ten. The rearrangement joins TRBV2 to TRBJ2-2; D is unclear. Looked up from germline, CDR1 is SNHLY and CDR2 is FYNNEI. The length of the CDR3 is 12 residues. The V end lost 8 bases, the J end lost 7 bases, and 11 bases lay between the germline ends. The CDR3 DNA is TGTGCCAGCCGGGTGGAAGGCGGGGAGCTGTTTTTT. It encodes CASRVEGGELFF.

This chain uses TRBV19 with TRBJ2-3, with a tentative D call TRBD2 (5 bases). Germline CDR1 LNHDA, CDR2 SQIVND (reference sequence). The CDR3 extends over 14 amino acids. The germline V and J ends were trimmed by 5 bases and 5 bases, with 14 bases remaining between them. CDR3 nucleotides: TGTGCCAGTAGTTCCCAAGTAGCGAGAGATACGCAGTATTTT. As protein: CASSSQVARDTQYF.

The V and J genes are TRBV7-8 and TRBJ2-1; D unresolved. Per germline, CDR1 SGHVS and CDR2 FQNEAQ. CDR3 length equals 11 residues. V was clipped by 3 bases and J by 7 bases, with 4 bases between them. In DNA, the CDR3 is TGTGCCAGCAGCTTGAGGAATGAGCAGTTCTTC. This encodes CASSLRNEQFF.

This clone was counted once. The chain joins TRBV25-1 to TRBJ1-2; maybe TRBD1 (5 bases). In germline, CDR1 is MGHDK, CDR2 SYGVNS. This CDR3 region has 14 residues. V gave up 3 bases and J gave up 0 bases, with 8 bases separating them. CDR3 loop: CASSDLTANYGYTF. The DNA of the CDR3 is TGTGCCAGCAGTGACCTGACAGCTAACTATGGCTACACCTTC.

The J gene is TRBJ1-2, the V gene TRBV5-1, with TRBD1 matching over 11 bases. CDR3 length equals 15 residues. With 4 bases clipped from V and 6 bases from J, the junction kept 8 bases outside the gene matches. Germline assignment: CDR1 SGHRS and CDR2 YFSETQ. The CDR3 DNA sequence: TGCGCCAGCAGCCGGACAGGGGGCTTCCGGGATGGCTACACCTTC. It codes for CASSRTGGFRDGYTF.

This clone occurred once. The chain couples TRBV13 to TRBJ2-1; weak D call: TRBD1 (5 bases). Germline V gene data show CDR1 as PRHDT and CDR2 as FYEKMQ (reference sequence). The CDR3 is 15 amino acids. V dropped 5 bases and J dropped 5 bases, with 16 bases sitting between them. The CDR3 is CASSTSGHRNNEQFF. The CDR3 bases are TGTGCCAGCAGCACCTCCGGACACCGCAACAATGAGCAGTTCTTC.

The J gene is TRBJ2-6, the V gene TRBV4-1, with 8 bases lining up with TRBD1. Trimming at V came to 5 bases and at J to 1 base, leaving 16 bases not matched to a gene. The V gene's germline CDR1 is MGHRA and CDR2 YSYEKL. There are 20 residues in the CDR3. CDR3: CASSSISGTGRFSGANVLTF. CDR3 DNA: TGCGCCAGCAGCTCCATCTCCGGGACAGGTAGATTTTCTGGGGCCAACGTCCTGACTTTC.

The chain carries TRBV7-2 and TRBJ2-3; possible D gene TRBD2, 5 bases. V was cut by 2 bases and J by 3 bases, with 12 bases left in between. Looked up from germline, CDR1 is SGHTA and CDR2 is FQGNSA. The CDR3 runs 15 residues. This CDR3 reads CASSLSSAGTDTQYF. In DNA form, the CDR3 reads TGTGCCAGCAGCTTAAGTAGCGCTGGAACAGATACGCAGTATTTT.

This CDR3 is CASSGISAGDEKLFF. As DNA, the CDR3 is TGTGCCAGCAGTGGTATCTCAGCGGGGGATGAAAAACTGTTTTTT. The gene calls are TRBV2 and TRBJ1-4; the D gene is possibly TRBD1 (5 bases). This CDR3 is built from 15 residues. CDR1 and CDR2 from the germline V gene are SNHLY and FYNNEI. With 4 bases removed from V and 6 bases from J, the gap between germline ends came to 15 bases. Full variable domain (remainder filled in from reference TRBV2 and TRBJ1-4): EPEVTQTPSHQVTQMGQEVILRCVPISNHLYFYWYRQILGQKVEFLVSFYNNEISEKSEIFDDQFSVERPDGSNFTLKIRSTKLEDSAMYFCASSGISAGDEKLFFGSGTQLSVL.

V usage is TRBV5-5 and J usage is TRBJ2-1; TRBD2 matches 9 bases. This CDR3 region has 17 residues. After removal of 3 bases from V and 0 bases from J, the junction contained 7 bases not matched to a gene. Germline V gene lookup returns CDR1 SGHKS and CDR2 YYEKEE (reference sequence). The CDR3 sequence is CASSSSGGQSSYNEQFF. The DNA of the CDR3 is TGTGCCAGCAGCTCCAGCGGGGGGCAGAGCTCCTACAATGAGCAGTTCTTC.